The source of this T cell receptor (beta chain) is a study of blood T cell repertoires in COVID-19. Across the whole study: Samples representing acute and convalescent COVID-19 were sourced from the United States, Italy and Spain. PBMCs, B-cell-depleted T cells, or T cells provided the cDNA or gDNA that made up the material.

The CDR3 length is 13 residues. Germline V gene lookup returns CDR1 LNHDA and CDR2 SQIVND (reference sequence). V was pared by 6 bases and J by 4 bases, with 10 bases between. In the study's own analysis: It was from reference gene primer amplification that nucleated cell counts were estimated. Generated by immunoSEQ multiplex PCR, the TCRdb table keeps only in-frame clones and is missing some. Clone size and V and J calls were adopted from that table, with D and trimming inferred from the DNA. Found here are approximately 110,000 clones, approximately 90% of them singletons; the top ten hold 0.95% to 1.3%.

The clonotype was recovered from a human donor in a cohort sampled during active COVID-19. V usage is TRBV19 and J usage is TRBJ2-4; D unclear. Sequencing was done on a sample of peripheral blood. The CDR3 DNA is TGTGCCAGTAGCCCCAGTCCTAAAAACATTCAGTACTTC. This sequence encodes CASSPSPKNIQYF. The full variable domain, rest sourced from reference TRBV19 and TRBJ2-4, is DGGITQSPKYLFRKEGQNVTLSCEQNLNHDAMYWYRQDPGQGLRLIYYSQIVNDFQKGDIAEGYSVSREKKESFPLTVTSAQKNPTAFYLCASSPSPKNIQYFGAGTRLSVL.